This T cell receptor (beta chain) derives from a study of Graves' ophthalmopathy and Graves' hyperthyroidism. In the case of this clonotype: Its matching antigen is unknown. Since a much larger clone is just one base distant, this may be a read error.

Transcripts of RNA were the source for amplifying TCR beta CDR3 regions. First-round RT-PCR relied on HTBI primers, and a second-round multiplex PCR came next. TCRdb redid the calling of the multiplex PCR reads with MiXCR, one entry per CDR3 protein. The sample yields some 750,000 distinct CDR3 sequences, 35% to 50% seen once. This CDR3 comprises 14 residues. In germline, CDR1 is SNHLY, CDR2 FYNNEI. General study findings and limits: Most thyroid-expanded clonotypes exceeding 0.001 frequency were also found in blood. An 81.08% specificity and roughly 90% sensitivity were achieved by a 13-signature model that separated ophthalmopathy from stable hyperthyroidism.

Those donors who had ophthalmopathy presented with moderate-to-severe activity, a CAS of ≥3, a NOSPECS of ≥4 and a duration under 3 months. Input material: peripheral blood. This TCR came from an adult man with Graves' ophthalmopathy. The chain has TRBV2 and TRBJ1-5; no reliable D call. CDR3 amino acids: CASSGGILNRPQHF. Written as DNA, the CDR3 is TGTGCCAGCAGTGGAGGGATTCTCAATCGGCCCCAGCATTTT.